These T cell receptor beta chains were read from a single sample in a study of cytomegalovirus exposure and HLA in healthy donors. Clones were read by immunoSEQ multiplex PCR, and TCRdb kept only the in-frame ones, dropping some. The sample contains roughly 120,000 clones, around three quarters of which appear only once. The sample was PBMCs. The receptor set was obtained from a woman aged 40 to 50 in good health and CMV-seropositive. Both conserved end residues are part of each CDR3. The order of the fields is D gene, V gene, clone size, CDR3 length, J gene, CDR3 protein, CDR3 DNA. D genes are given only for firm matches. The size field is filled for only some rows; it gives once, few, many or a size class.

D gene: NA
V gene: TRBV27
clone size: NA
CDR3 length: 14
J gene: TRBJ2-2
CDR3 protein: CASSQGQNTGELFF
CDR3 DNA: TGTGCCAGCAGTCAGGGACAGAACACCGGGGAGCTGTTTTTT

D gene: TRBD1
V gene: TRBV30
clone size: NA
CDR3 length: 14
J gene: TRBJ2-2
CDR3 protein: CAWIQGANTGELFF
CDR3 DNA: TGTGCCTGGATCCAGGGGGCCAACACCGGGGAGCTGTTTTTT

D gene: TRBD2
V gene: TRBV30
clone size: once
CDR3 length: 15
J gene: TRBJ2-1
CDR3 protein: CAWSESGRDYNEQFF
CDR3 DNA: TGTGCCTGGAGCGAGAGCGGGAGGGACTACAATGAGCAGTTCTTC

D gene: NA
V gene: TRBV5-1
clone size: NA
CDR3 length: 14
J gene: TRBJ2-7
CDR3 protein: CASREEVLSYEQYF
CDR3 DNA: TGCGCCAGCAGGGAAGAGGTCCTCTCCTACGAGCAGTACTTC

D gene: TRBD2
V gene: TRBV27
clone size: NA
CDR3 length: 19
J gene: TRBJ2-2
CDR3 protein: CASSSVPGLAGGGVGELFF
CDR3 DNA: TGTGCCAGCAGTTCAGTCCCGGGACTAGCGGGAGGCGGTGTCGGGGAGCTGTTTTTT

D gene: NA
V gene: TRBV21-1
clone size: few
CDR3 length: 12
J gene: TRBJ1-3
CDR3 protein: CASRYSGNTIYF
CDR3 DNA: TGTGCCAGCCGTTACTCTGGAAACACCATATATTTT

D gene: TRBD2
V gene: TRBV5-3
clone size: NA
CDR3 length: 18
J gene: TRBJ2-5
CDR3 protein: CARSLHSGLAGERETQYF
CDR3 DNA: TGTGCCAGAAGCTTGCACTCCGGACTAGCGGGAGAGAGGGAGACCCAGTACTTC

D gene: NA
V gene: TRBV28
clone size: NA
CDR3 length: 16
J gene: TRBJ1-1
CDR3 protein: CASSTRGGAMNTEAFF
CDR3 DNA: TGTGCCAGCAGCACGAGGGGAGGGGCAATGAACACTGAAGCTTTCTTT

D gene: NA
V gene: TRBV9
clone size: NA
CDR3 length: 14
J gene: TRBJ1-1
CDR3 protein: CASSVGGQSTEAFF
CDR3 DNA: TGTGCCAGCAGCGTCGGGGGGCAAAGCACTGAAGCTTTCTTT

D gene: NA
V gene: TRBV18
clone size: NA
CDR3 length: 13
J gene: TRBJ2-1
CDR3 protein: CASSPSGIDHLVF
CDR3 DNA: TGTGCCAGCTCACCTTCGGGAATTGACCATCTAGTCTTC

D gene: TRBD1
V gene: TRBV19
clone size: NA
CDR3 length: 14
J gene: TRBJ2-7
CDR3 protein: CASSFSGQGYEQYF
CDR3 DNA: TGTGCCAGTAGTTTCTCTGGACAGGGTTACGAGCAGTACTTC

D gene: TRBD1
V gene: TRBV2
clone size: NA
CDR3 length: 14
J gene: TRBJ2-7
CDR3 protein: CASSPGQGRGEQYF
CDR3 DNA: TGTGCCAGCAGTCCTGGACAGGGGCGCGGCGAGCAGTACTTC

D gene: NA
V gene: TRBV2
clone size: NA
CDR3 length: 13
J gene: TRBJ1-1
CDR3 protein: CASTRQVSTEAFF
CDR3 DNA: TGTGCCAGCACCCGACAGGTCTCCACTGAAGCTTTCTTT

D gene: TRBD1
V gene: TRBV28
clone size: NA
CDR3 length: 15
J gene: TRBJ2-7
CDR3 protein: CASSSLRGPPYEQYF
CDR3 DNA: TGTGCCAGCAGTTCCCTTAGGGGGCCCCCCTACGAGCAGTACTTC

D gene: NA
V gene: TRBV27
clone size: NA
CDR3 length: 15
J gene: TRBJ2-2
CDR3 protein: CASTRGSVNTGELFF
CDR3 DNA: TGTGCCAGCACCCGGGGTAGCGTAAACACCGGGGAGCTGTTTTTT

D gene: NA
V gene: TRBV28
clone size: few
CDR3 length: 13
J gene: TRBJ2-7
CDR3 protein: CASIEGSHGEQYF
CDR3 DNA: TGTGCCAGCATCGAGGGTAGCCACGGCGAGCAGTACTTC

D gene: TRBD2
V gene: TRBV7-2
clone size: NA
CDR3 length: 19
J gene: TRBJ2-1
CDR3 protein: CASSVEAGGPGLANNEQFF
CDR3 DNA: TGTGCCAGCAGCGTGGAGGCAGGGGGGCCGGGACTAGCGAACAATGAGCAGTTCTTC

D gene: TRBD1
V gene: TRBV6-6
clone size: NA
CDR3 length: 14
J gene: TRBJ2-7
CDR3 protein: CASSPTGQVREQYF
CDR3 DNA: TGTGCCAGCAGCCCTACCGGACAGGTCCGTGAGCAGTACTTC

D gene: NA
V gene: TRBV7-8
clone size: NA
CDR3 length: 15
J gene: TRBJ2-1
CDR3 protein: CASSRDLGPYNEQFF
CDR3 DNA: TGTGCCAGCAGTAGGGACTTGGGTCCCTACAATGAGCAGTTCTTC

D gene: TRBD1
V gene: TRBV2
clone size: many
CDR3 length: 14
J gene: TRBJ2-3
CDR3 protein: CASQAGGSTDTQYF
CDR3 DNA: TGTGCCAGTCAGGCAGGGGGCAGCACAGATACGCAGTATTTT

D gene: TRBD1
V gene: TRBV19
clone size: NA
CDR3 length: 14
J gene: TRBJ2-2
CDR3 protein: CASSGTGVHGELFF
CDR3 DNA: TGTGCCAGCTCCGGGACAGGGGTCCACGGGGAGCTGTTTTTT

D gene: NA
V gene: TRBV6-1
clone size: NA
CDR3 length: 16
J gene: TRBJ2-3
CDR3 protein: CASSESPSALEDTQYF
CDR3 DNA: TGTGCCAGCAGTGAATCGCCTAGCGCCCTTGAAGATACGCAGTATTTT

D gene: TRBD1
V gene: TRBV6-5
clone size: NA
CDR3 length: 15
J gene: TRBJ2-2
CDR3 protein: CASSSWDRGTGELFF
CDR3 DNA: TGTGCCAGCAGTTCGTGGGACAGGGGGACCGGGGAGCTGTTTTTT